The 31 T cell receptor beta chains given below trace back to one sample, sequenced in a study of CD8 T cells in Susac syndrome. RNA in amounts of about 0.45 to 1 ug was reverse transcribed with random hexamers. TCRdb used MiXCR to reprocess the immunoSEQ multiplex PCR reads, holding one entry per CDR3 protein. Seen here are fewer than 250,000 distinct CDR3 sequences, 92% observed once, and the top ten hold about 0.12%. Sequences were obtained from CD8+ T cells from PBMCs. All receptors come from a human donor with multiple sclerosis.

The count of this clonotype is one. The chain couples TRBV11-2 to TRBJ2-3, with D perhaps matching TRBD1 or TRBD2 (5 bases each). V dropped 6 bases and J dropped 8 bases, with 24 bases sitting between them. CDR3 length: 16 amino acids. Germline assignment: CDR1 SGHAT and CDR2 FQNNGV. The CDR3 spells CASSSTKTGRNVTQYF. CDR3 coding DNA: TGTGCCAGCAGTTCTACCAAGACGGGACGAAATGTTACGCAGTATTTT.

The J gene is TRBJ2-1, the V gene TRBV20-1; no clear D gene. CDR1 and CDR2 (germline): DFQATT, SNEGSKA (reference sequence). The CDR3 loop spans 13 amino acids. The V gene lost 3 bases and the J gene lost 8 bases, with 14 bases spanning the gap. The CDR3: CSASHARVDEQFF. DNA for the CDR3: TGCAGTGCTAGTCACGCACGGGTCGATGAGCAGTTCTTC.

This chain uses TRBV27 with TRBJ2-7, with D possibly matching TRBD2 (6 bases). Germline CDR1 is MNHEY and CDR2 is SMNVEV (reference sequence). With 5 bases removed from V and 7 bases from J, the gap between germline ends came to 15 bases. CDR3 length: 13 residues. This chain's CDR3 is CASSPGTPGEQYF. CDR3 DNA: TGTGCCAGCAGTCCGGGGACTCCTGGGGAGCAGTACTTC.

The chain employs TRBV29-1 and TRBJ2-1; tentative D call: TRBD2 (8 bases). V dropped 3 bases and J dropped 6 bases, with 15 bases sitting between them. This CDR3 has 14 amino acids. Germline-derived CDR1 and CDR2 are SQVTM and ANQGSEA. The CDR3 DNA is TGCAGCGTTGATGGACTAGCAGGGGGCAATGAGCAGTTCTTC. Encoded protein: CSVDGLAGGNEQFF.

The chain is built from TRBV30 and TRBJ2-3, with D maybe TRBD1 (6 bases). V was pared by 7 bases and J by 0 bases, with 11 bases between. From germline, CDR1 is GTSNPN and CDR2 SVGIG (reference sequence). This CDR3 is 13 amino acids long. The CDR3 nucleotides are TGTGCCTTCTACAGGGCTAGCACAGATACGCAGTATTTT. Translation: CAFYRASTDTQYF.

The chain carries TRBV5-6 and TRBJ1-2, with TRBD1 matching over 9 bases. V shed 0 bases and J 4 bases; nucleotides not matched to a gene: 4. Germline assignment: CDR1 SGHDT and CDR2 YYEEEE. CDR3 length equals 15 residues. The CDR3 sequence: CASSLVGQGLYGYTF. CDR3 bases: TGTGCCAGCAGCTTGGTAGGACAGGGGCTCTATGGCTACACCTTC.

In its sample, this clonotype was seen once. The rearrangement links TRBV19 to TRBJ1-1; D might be TRBD1 (5 bases). Germline lookup yields CDR1 LNHDA and CDR2 SQIVND (reference sequence). This CDR3 comprises 12 residues. V was trimmed by 5 bases and J by 6 bases, leaving 10 bases between them. CDR3 protein: CASSFGASEAFF. The CDR3, as DNA: TGTGCCAGTAGTTTTGGGGCTTCTGAAGCTTTCTTT.

The chain combines TRBV19 with TRBJ2-1; 8 positions agree with TRBD1. Germline CDR1 LNHDA, CDR2 SQIVND (reference sequence). The CDR3 is made up of 15 amino acids. After removal of 3 bases from V and 6 bases from J, the junction contained 7 bases not matched to a gene. Here the CDR3 reads CASSIQGQGSNEQFF. The CDR3 DNA follows: TGTGCCAGTAGTATCCAAGGACAGGGAAGCAATGAGCAGTTCTTC.

This clonotype was found once. The chain is built from TRBV12-3 or TRBV12-4 and TRBJ1-1; a possible D gene is TRBD1 (6 bases). This CDR3 comprises 14 residues. Trimming cost V 5 bases and J 6 bases, with 16 bases left between them. CDR3 sequence: CASSPQGVIAEAFF. CDR3 DNA: TGTGCCAGCAGTCCACAGGGAGTGATCGCTGAAGCTTTCTTT.

This clonotype was seen once. The V gene is TRBV6-1, the J gene TRBJ2-1, with 14 nucleotides matching TRBD2. After removal of 0 bases from V and 8 bases from J, the junction contained 15 bases not matched to a gene. CDR1 is MNHNS, CDR2 SASEGT, per germline. CDR3 size: 20 residues. The CDR3 sequence is CASSEATSGRANLLHDEQFF. Written as DNA, the CDR3 is TGTGCCAGCAGTGAAGCGACTAGCGGGAGGGCCAATCTCTTACACGATGAGCAGTTCTTC.

The chain recombines TRBV9 with TRBJ2-3, with D possibly TRBD2 on 5 matching bases. Germline lookup yields CDR1 SGDLS and CDR2 YYNGEE. The CDR3 runs 15 residues. V lost 1 base, J lost 4 bases, and 13 bases lay in between. DNA for the CDR3: TGTGCCAGCAGCGTACTCGGAGGTGACCCAGATACGCAGTATTTT. Residues: CASSVLGGDPDTQYF.

The gene calls are TRBV12-3 or TRBV12-4 and TRBJ2-7; no clear D. The length of the CDR3 is 14 residues. V lost 7 bases and J lost 4, with 17 bases in between. CDR3 bases: TGTGCCAGCACCTTCACTGGATCCTCGTACGAGCAGTACTTC. Protein product: CASTFTGSSYEQYF.

The chain is built from TRBV5-6 and TRBJ1-2, with D possibly being TRBD1 (5 bases). The germline V gene has CDR1 SGHDT and CDR2 YYEEEE. The CDR3 consists of 12 residues. V gave up 4 bases and J gave up 4 bases, with 8 bases separating them. The CDR3 reads CASSRDVYGYTF. The DNA of the CDR3 is TGTGCCAGCAGCCGGGACGTCTATGGCTACACCTTC. The full variable domain, with the rest looked up from reference TRBV5-6 and TRBJ1-2, is DAGVTQSPTHLIKTRGQQVTLRCSPKSGHDTVSWYQQALGQGPQFIFQYYEEEERQRGNFPDRFSGHQFPNYSSELNVNALLLGDSALYLCASSRDVYGYTFGSGTRLTVV.

The rearrangement uses TRBV4-1 and TRBJ2-5, with D perhaps matching TRBD1 (5 bases). The germline V and J ends were trimmed by 5 bases and 4 bases, with 17 bases remaining between them. Germline V gene lookup returns CDR1 MGHRA and CDR2 YSYEKL. The CDR3 is made up of 15 amino acids. The CDR3 spells CASSNYPQGVETQYF. The CDR3 nucleotides read TGCGCCAGCAGCAATTATCCGCAGGGCGTAGAGACCCAGTACTTC.

J is TRBJ2-2 and V is TRBV9; D not resolved. V was clipped by 0 bases and J by 5 bases, with 5 bases between them. This CDR3 comprises 13 residues. Per the germline V gene, CDR1 is SGDLS and CDR2 is YYNGEE. CDR3 amino acids: CASSVDRTGELFF. CDR3 nucleotide sequence: TGTGCCAGCAGCGTAGACCGGACCGGGGAGCTGTTTTTT.

This rearrangement joins TRBV6-5 to TRBJ1-1; 8 bases are a match to TRBD1. Germline V gives CDR1 MNHEY, CDR2 SVGAGI. The CDR3 totals 13 residues. CDR3 coding DNA: TGTGCAATCCGACAGGGGCCGAGGACTGAAGCTTTCTTT. Encoded protein: CAIRQGPRTEAFF.

This clonotype was seen a single time. The rearrangement links TRBV7-9 to TRBJ2-7; possible D gene TRBD1, 5 bases. This CDR3 comprises 14 residues. The V gene's germline CDR1 is SEHNR and CDR2 FQNEAQ (reference sequence). The germline V and J ends were trimmed by 5 bases and 0 bases, with 11 bases remaining between them. CDR3 coding DNA: TGTGCCAGCAGCGCAGGGCAGAGCTCCTACGAGCAGTACTTC. It yields the protein CASSAGQSSYEQYF.

The gene calls are TRBV6-2 or TRBV6-3 and TRBJ1-1; D is ambiguous. The V gene lost 2 bases and the J gene lost 4 bases, with 5 bases spanning the gap. Germline values: CDR1 MNHEY, CDR2 SVGEGT. This CDR3 comprises 12 residues. CDR3 loop: CASSYVGTEAFF. As DNA, the CDR3 is TGTGCCAGCAGTTACGTGGGCACTGAAGCTTTCTTT.

This chain links TRBV7-9 with TRBJ2-7, with unresolved D. V gave up 5 bases and J gave up 7 bases, with 12 bases separating them. The germline gives CDR1 SEHNR, CDR2 FQNEAQ (reference sequence). The CDR3 is 12 residues long. CDR3 sequence: CASSHRYDEQYF. DNA of the CDR3: TGTGCCAGCAGCCATCGGTACGATGAGCAGTACTTC.

V gene TRBV12-3 or TRBV12-4 combines with J gene TRBJ2-7; possibly TRBD1 for D (5 bases). The CDR3 totals 12 residues. V lost 2 bases and J 6 bases, leaving 8 bases between the germline ends. For the CDR3, the DNA is TGTGCCAGCAGTTTACAGGGCACCGAGCAGTACTTC. Residues: CASSLQGTEQYF.

A word on this clonotype: Here the CDR3 omits its conserved ending phenylalanine or tryptophan, so a read error is the likely source. No DNA is shown, since the ends of the CDR3 on it are uncertain; the CDR3 is the one TCRdb lists. The rearrangement uses TRBV19 and TRBJ2-1; no check of the table's D call, TRBD2, against the DNA was made. Germline CDR1 and CDR2: LNHDA and SQIVND (reference sequence). The CDR3 adds up to 14 amino acids, both ends counted. CDR3 protein: CASSADLGTSGVSV.

This chain links TRBV30 with TRBJ2-3, with D unclear. The germline V and J ends were trimmed by 1 base and 0 bases, with 11 bases remaining between them. The CDR3 consists of 15 residues. Germline V gene data show CDR1 as GTSNPN and CDR2 as SVGIG (reference sequence). The CDR3 reads CAWSAGHTSTDTQYF. Written as DNA, the CDR3 is TGTGCCTGGAGTGCGGGCCATACGAGCACAGATACGCAGTATTTT.

The chain uses TRBV5-6 and TRBJ2-3; TRBD2 aligns across 9 bases. Germline V gives CDR1 SGHDT, CDR2 YYEEEE. J was trimmed by 1 base and V by 4 bases; bases with no gene match: 4. The CDR3 is 15 residues long. CDR3 protein: CASSNSGGRTDTQYF. CDR3 sequence (DNA): TGTGCCAGCAGCAACAGCGGGGGGCGCACAGATACGCAGTATTTT.

This rearrangement joins TRBV30 to TRBJ2-7; D unclear. Trimming took 2 bases from V and 1 from J, leaving 9 bases between them. There are 13 residues in the CDR3. Germline V gives CDR1 GTSNPN, CDR2 SVGIG (reference sequence). The CDR3: CAWSIPMSYEQYF. The CDR3 DNA follows: TGTGCCTGGAGTATCCCGATGTCCTACGAGCAGTACTTC.

Only one count was recorded for this clonotype. The gene calls are TRBV27 and TRBJ1-1; D remains ambiguous. This CDR3 spans 13 amino acids. Germline assignment: CDR1 MNHEY and CDR2 SMNVEV (reference sequence). With 1 base removed from V and 1 base from J, the gap between germline ends came to 4 bases. The CDR3 region is CASSLWENTEAFF. CDR3 in DNA: TGTGCCAGCAGTTTATGGGAGAACACTGAAGCTTTCTTT.

The rearrangement uses TRBV13 and TRBJ2-5; D tentatively fits TRBD1 or TRBD2 (5 bases each). Germline V lookup: CDR1 PRHDT, CDR2 FYEKMQ (reference sequence). This CDR3 comprises 16 residues. Deletions cut 4 bases from V and 0 bases from J, with 15 bases between. Here the CDR3 reads CASSSEGNGYQETQYF. CDR3 sequence (DNA): TGTGCCAGCAGCTCCGAGGGGAACGGGTACCAAGAGACCCAGTACTTC.

The chain employs TRBV7-9 and TRBJ1-1; D not certain. This CDR3 region has 14 residues. CDR1 is SEHNR, CDR2 FQNEAQ, per germline (reference sequence). V lost 2 bases and J lost 6, with 13 bases in between. In nucleotides, the CDR3 is TGTGCCAGCAGCTTACCCCGGAGCCCCGCTGAAGCTTTCTTT. The encoded protein is CASSLPRSPAEAFF.

V gene TRBV7-9 combines with J gene TRBJ1-1; no clear D. This CDR3 is built from 13 residues. CDR1 and CDR2 from the germline V gene are SEHNR and FQNEAQ (reference sequence). V dropped 5 bases and J dropped 0 bases, with 7 bases sitting between them. CDR3 nucleotide sequence: TGTGCCAGCAGCCAATATATGAACACTGAAGCTTTCTTT. Translating it yields CASSQYMNTEAFF.

J is TRBJ1-5 and V is TRBV27; 7 nucleotides align to TRBD1. The CDR3 is 13 residues long. CDR1 MNHEY and CDR2 SMNVEV come from the germline V gene (reference sequence). With 10 bases clipped from V and 0 bases from J, the junction kept 3 bases outside the gene matches. CDR3 in amino acids: CATRQGSNQPQHF. CDR3 bases: TGTGCCACACGACAGGGTAGCAATCAGCCCCAGCATTTT.

The chain is built from TRBV2 and TRBJ2-7, with D unclear. Germline V gene sequence: CDR1 SNHLY, CDR2 FYNNEI. V lost 3 bases to trimming and J lost 1 base, with 13 bases between them. The CDR3 totals 15 residues. The CDR3 nucleotides are TGTGCCAGCAGTGACGCGGCCACCGTTTCCTACGAGCAGTACTTC. It is translated as CASSDAATVSYEQYF.

V and J are TRBV13 and TRBJ2-1, with D hard to call. V lost 3 bases, J lost 1 base, and 13 bases lay in between. The CDR3 runs to 16 residues. Germline V gene lookup returns CDR1 PRHDT and CDR2 FYEKMQ (reference sequence). The CDR3 DNA follows: TGTGCCAGCAGCTTTATGAACGGACGGTCCTACAATGAGCAGTTCTTC. It is translated as CASSFMNGRSYNEQFF.